Following are 18 T cell receptor beta chains from one sample sequenced in a study of shared clonotypes between healthy human individuals. Libraries were prepared by immunoSEQ multiplex PCR; TCRdb keeps only in-frame clonotypes and omits some of them. Of under 1 million clones in the sample, 96% were seen once. The naive CD8 subset, CD45RO-negative cells positively selected for CCR7, excluded terminally differentiated effector memory CD45RA+ cells. Specimen: naive CD8+ T cells sorted from blood. These receptor sequences come from a man aged 25 to 40 in good health.

In its sample, this clone was seen once. For the CDR3, the DNA is TGCAGCGCTCGACTAGCACCGAGCTCCTACAATGAGCAGTTCTTC. This codes for CSARLAPSSYNEQFF. V is TRBV29-1 and J is TRBJ2-1, with 7 bases identical to TRBD2. This CDR3 spans 15 amino acids. Germline assignment: CDR1 SQVTM and CDR2 ANQGSEA. The V gene end was trimmed by 7 bases and the J gene end by 0 bases; junction bases not matched to a gene: 9.

The chain joins TRBV6-5 to TRBJ2-7, with 9 bases identical to TRBD2. Germline V CDR1 and CDR2: MNHEY, SVGAGI. The CDR3 has 15 amino acids. V shed 0 bases and J 5 bases; nucleotides not matched to a gene: 5. The CDR3 region is CASSYSSIAGDEQYF. CDR3 in DNA: TGTGCCAGCAGTTACTCGAGTATAGCGGGAGACGAGCAGTACTTC.

The rearrangement links TRBV6-6 to TRBJ2-7, with a tentative D call TRBD2 (7 bases). The V gene lost 4 bases and the J gene lost 0 bases, with 13 bases spanning the gap. Germline V gives CDR1 MNHNY, CDR2 SVGAGI (reference sequence). The CDR3 extends over 15 amino acids. The CDR3 DNA sequence: TGTGCCAGCAGTTCGGGGGGCGGGGGCTCCTACGAGCAGTACTTC. Its protein product is CASSSGGGGSYEQYF.

V is TRBV27 and J is TRBJ2-7; 8 bases map to TRBD2. CDR1 is MNHEY, CDR2 SMNVEV, per germline (reference sequence). The junction had 3 bases not matched to a gene; V was cut back by 2 bases and J by 0 bases. The CDR3 extends over 15 amino acids. The CDR3 DNA reads TGTGCCAGCAGTTTAGCTAGCGGGTTCTCCTACGAGCAGTACTTC. Translated, it gives CASSLASGFSYEQYF.

This chain uses TRBV27 with TRBJ1-5; weak D call: TRBD1 (6 bases). The ends were cut back, 2 bases at V and 5 bases at J, with 10 bases in the middle. This CDR3 has 14 amino acids. CDR1 and CDR2 from the germline V gene are MNHEY and SMNVEV (reference sequence). The CDR3 region has the DNA TGTGCCAGCAGTTTACTGGGGGGCCATCAGCCCCAGCATTTT. Amino acids: CASSLLGGHQPQHF.

J is TRBJ2-7 and V is TRBV5-1; 7 positions match TRBD1. The germline CDR1 and CDR2 sequences are SGHRS and YFSETQ. This CDR3 spans 14 amino acids. Trimming removed 0 bases from V and 12 bases from J; junction bases left unmatched: 12. The CDR3 loop is CASSLGQGGPAAYF. In DNA form, the CDR3 reads TGCGCCAGCAGCTTGGGACAGGGTGGTCCAGCGGCGTACTTC.

The rearrangement joins TRBV7-2 to TRBJ1-1, with unresolved D. Germline CDR1 SGHTA, CDR2 FQGNSA. The CDR3 consists of 14 residues. The V end was cut by 0 bases, the J end by 7 bases, with 12 bases between. CDR3 coding DNA: TGTGCCAGCAGCTTAGCGGTGGGAACCCGTGAAGCTTTCTTT. Protein sequence: CASSLAVGTREAFF. The whole variable domain, filled in from reference TRBV7-2 and TRBJ1-1, reads GAGVSQSPSNKVTEKGKDVELRCDPISGHTALYWYRQSLGQGLEFLIYFQGNSAPDKSGLPSDRFSAERTGGSVSTLTIQRTQQEDSAVYLCASSLAVGTREAFFGQGTRLTVV.

V is TRBV15 and J is TRBJ1-4; 9 positions agree with TRBD1. The CDR3 is 14 residues long. After removal of 6 bases from V and 5 bases from J, the junction contained 4 bases not matched to a gene. The V gene's germline CDR1 is LNHNV and CDR2 YYDKDF (reference sequence). This CDR3 reads CATRKDRGNEKLFF. The CDR3, as DNA: TGTGCCACCAGAAAGGACAGGGGAAATGAAAAACTGTTTTTT. Using reference TRBV15 and TRBJ1-4 for the parts outside the CDR3, the full variable domain is DAMVIQNPRYQVTQFGKPVTLSCSQTLNHNVMYWYQQKSSQAPKLLFHYYDKDFNNEADTPDNFQSRRPNTSFCFLDIRSPGLGDTAMYLCATRKDRGNEKLFFGSGTQLSVL.

This clone is a singleton in its sample. This chain links TRBV7-6 with TRBJ2-7, with a tentative D call TRBD1 (5 bases). The CDR3 has 16 residues. The V gene lost 1 base and the J gene lost 6 bases, with 19 bases spanning the gap. Germline CDR1 and CDR2: SGHVS and FNYEAQ. In DNA form, the CDR3 reads TGTGCCAGCAGCTTAGAGGGAAAGCCCATTAGGGGCGAGCAGTACTTC. This encodes CASSLEGKPIRGEQYF.

Notes on this clone: Other DNA sequences in this sample translate to the same CDR3. The chain has TRBV27 and TRBJ1-2; D unresolved. Deletions cut 6 bases from V and 0 bases from J, with 2 bases between. This CDR3 contains 11 residues. Germline lookup yields CDR1 MNHEY and CDR2 SMNVEV (reference sequence). The CDR3 is CASRANYGYTF. DNA for the CDR3: TGTGCCAGCAGGGCTAACTATGGCTACACCTTC.

The V call is TRBV29-1, the J call TRBJ1-1, with D uncertain. The length of the CDR3 is 13 residues. Germline values: CDR1 SQVTM, CDR2 ANQGSEA. Between the trimmed V and J ends, which lost 3 bases and 1 base, there was a span of 9 bases. Here the CDR3 reads CSVDGLTNTEAFF. DNA of the CDR3: TGCAGCGTTGATGGCCTGACGAACACTGAAGCTTTCTTT.

The chain employs TRBV29-1 and TRBJ2-3; 9 nucleotides line up with TRBD2. V lost 3 bases to trimming and J lost 2 bases; unmatched junction nucleotides: 3. Per germline, CDR1 SQVTM and CDR2 ANQGSEA. This CDR3 comprises 14 residues. The CDR3 region has the DNA TGCAGCGTTGAGGCGGGAGGGCCCACAGATACGCAGTATTTT. This encodes CSVEAGGPTDTQYF.

The CDR3 sequence: CASSLALLAYNEQFF. The CDR3 DNA sequence: TGCGCCAGCAGCTTGGCTCTACTAGCGTACAATGAGCAGTTCTTC. The rearrangement links TRBV5-1 to TRBJ2-1; 7 positions agree with TRBD2. The germline V gene has CDR1 SGHRS and CDR2 YFSETQ. V lost 0 bases to trimming and J lost 4 bases; unmatched junction nucleotides: 4. The CDR3 is 15 amino acids.

The chain is built from TRBV14 and TRBJ2-2, with 7 positions matching TRBD1. The CDR3 totals 20 residues. Looked up from germline, CDR1 is SGHDN and CDR2 is FVKESK. V shed 0 bases, J shed 4 bases, and the junction held 17 bases outside the gene matches. CDR3 protein: CASSQDSLIFMGQFTGELFF. DNA of the CDR3: TGTGCCAGCAGCCAAGATTCTTTGATTTTTATGGGACAGTTCACCGGGGAGCTGTTTTTT.

The rearrangement links TRBV29-1 to TRBJ2-3; TRBD1 might be the D (6 bases). Germline V gene lookup returns CDR1 SQVTM and CDR2 ANQGSEA. Trimming cost V 2 bases and J 6 bases, with 15 bases left between them. This CDR3 has 14 amino acids. CDR3 in DNA: TGCAGCGTTGAACTTTCAGGGGAGATTGATACGCAGTATTTT. Amino acids: CSVELSGEIDTQYF.

The rearrangement uses TRBV10-2 and TRBJ2-1; maybe TRBD1 (5 bases). Trimming shortened V by 4 bases and J by 5 bases, and 12 bases separated the two germline ends. The CDR3 contains 14 residues. Per germline, CDR1 WSHSY and CDR2 SAAADI. The CDR3 coding sequence is TGCGCCAGCAGTGGCAGGGATGATCACAATGAGCAGTTCTTC. Translating it yields CASSGRDDHNEQFF.

This rearrangement joins TRBV5-6 to TRBJ2-1, with 9 bases fitting TRBD2. V lost 9 bases and J lost 1; bases outside the gene matches: 8. The CDR3 consists of 15 residues. CDR1 is SGHDT and CDR2 is YYEEEE in the germline V gene. This CDR3 reads CATQETSGSYNEQFF. CDR3 coding DNA: TGTGCCACCCAAGAGACTAGCGGATCCTACAATGAGCAGTTCTTC. Drawing the rest from reference TRBV5-6 and TRBJ2-1, the complete variable domain is DAGVTQSPTHLIKTRGQQVTLRCSPKSGHDTVSWYQQALGQGPQFIFQYYEEEERQRGNFPDRFSGHQFPNYSSELNVNALLLGDSALYLCATQETSGSYNEQFFGPGTRLTVL.

The chain is built from TRBV4-1 and TRBJ2-1; D perhaps matches TRBD1 (5 bases). The V end was cut by 3 bases, the J end by 7 bases, with 7 bases between. CDR3 size: 12 residues. The germline V gene encodes CDR1 MGHRA and CDR2 YSYEKL. CDR3 nucleotides: TGCGCCAGCAGCCAGAAGGGGAATGAGCAGTTCTTC. Its translation: CASSQKGNEQFF.